A single sample gave rise to the 15 T cell receptor beta chains below, sequenced in a study of T cell responses to AZD1222 COVID-19 vaccine. Profiling relied on immunoSEQ multiplex PCR, and the TCRdb table lists in-frame clones only, not all of them. The repertoire has 140,000 to 150,000 clones, about 88% of them found once; the top ten carry 5.1%. Here the sequenced sample was peripheral blood, taken on day 0 of AZD1222 vaccination. The receptors were sampled from an adult in good health.

This chain uses TRBV2 with TRBJ2-7; D ambiguous. V was cut by 6 bases and J by 5 bases, with 11 bases left in between. Germline V lookup: CDR1 SNHLY, CDR2 FYNNEI. CDR3 length: 12 residues. CDR3 bases: TGTGCCAGCAGGGATAGAAGCGACGAGCAGTACTTC. Translation gives CASRDRSDEQYF.

V and J are TRBV27 and TRBJ1-1; TRBD1 matches 7 bases. Trimming removed 6 bases from V and 2 bases from J; junction bases left unmatched: 6. The CDR3 consists of 14 residues. Germline V gives CDR1 MNHEY, CDR2 SMNVEV (reference sequence). For the CDR3, the DNA is TGTGCCAGCAGCCTCGGGACAGTAAACACTGAAGCTTTCTTT. Its protein product is CASSLGTVNTEAFF.

This clone turned up a few times. The chain couples TRBV7-9 to TRBJ2-1; D gene uncertain. V lost 5 bases and J lost 4, with 9 bases in between. The CDR3 runs to 13 residues. Germline V CDR1 and CDR2: SEHNR, FQNEAQ (reference sequence). The CDR3 sequence is CASSVDGYNEQFF. In nucleotides, the CDR3 is TGTGCCAGCAGCGTCGACGGGTACAATGAGCAGTTCTTC. The full variable domain, rest sourced from reference TRBV7-9 and TRBJ2-1, is DTGVSQNPRHKITKRGQNVTFRCDPISEHNRLYWYRQTLGQGPEFLTYFQNEAQLEKSRLLSDRFSAERPKGSFSTLEIQRTEQGDSAMYLCASSVDGYNEQFFGPGTRLTVL.

The V and J genes are TRBV30 and TRBJ2-1, with 9 bases aligning to TRBD2. Germline V gene lookup returns CDR1 GTSNPN and CDR2 SVGIG (reference sequence). The CDR3 sequence is 15 residues long. Unmatched junction bases numbered 6, after V lost 2 bases and J lost 4 bases. The CDR3 loop is CAWSPGTSFYNEQFF. In DNA, the CDR3 is TGTGCCTGGAGTCCCGGGACTAGCTTTTACAATGAGCAGTTCTTC.

This clone occurred a few times. The chain combines TRBV3-1 (or the pseudogene TRBV3-2) with TRBJ1-6; 8 bases are a match to TRBD1. Germline V gene sequence: CDR1 LGHDT, CDR2 YNNKEL (reference sequence). The CDR3 sequence is 14 residues long. Losses at the gene ends were 4 bases for V and 6 bases for J; bases not matched to a gene: 2. The CDR3 loop is CASSLQGGNSPLHF. CDR3 DNA: TGTGCCAGCAGCCTACAGGGGGGTAATTCACCCCTCCACTTT.

The chain employs TRBV18 and TRBJ1-4; D is undetermined. The germline gives CDR1 KGHSH, CDR2 LQKENI. The CDR3 totals 14 residues. V was trimmed by 5 bases and J by 5 bases, leaving 12 bases between them. Here the CDR3 DNA reads TGTGCCAGCTCAAATTCAGGATTGAATGAAAAACTGTTTTTT. Its translation: CASSNSGLNEKLFF.

The chain recombines TRBV19 with TRBJ2-3; D may correspond to TRBD1 or TRBD2 (7 bases each). Germline V gene lookup returns CDR1 LNHDA and CDR2 SQIVND (reference sequence). Trimming cost V 7 bases and J 1 base, with 21 bases left between them. CDR3 length equals 17 residues. Written as DNA, the CDR3 is TGTGCCAGTACCGCTCTCGGGGGAGGGGGCGGCACAGATACGCAGTATTTT. It encodes CASTALGGGGGTDTQYF.

This chain links TRBV7-2 with TRBJ2-3; no reliable D call. The germline gives CDR1 SGHTA, CDR2 FQGNSA. Trimming removed 4 bases from V and 4 bases from J, with 15 bases in between. The CDR3 has 15 residues. The CDR3 region is CASSSGWVRSDTQYF. The DNA of the CDR3 is TGTGCCAGCAGCTCAGGATGGGTTCGCTCAGATACGCAGTATTTT.

The count of this clone is one. V and J are TRBV5-1 and TRBJ1-3; D is ambiguous. The V gene lost 0 bases and the J gene lost 0 bases, with 7 bases spanning the gap. Germline V lookup: CDR1 SGHRS, CDR2 YFSETQ. The CDR3 contains 15 residues. Here the CDR3 reads CASSLGPNSGNTIYF. In nucleotides, the CDR3 is TGCGCCAGCAGCTTGGGTCCTAACTCTGGAAACACCATATATTTT.

The chain is built from TRBV7-9 and TRBJ1-6, with D perhaps TRBD1 (6 bases). This CDR3 comprises 15 residues. V shed 3 bases and J shed 3 bases, with 9 bases lying between them. Germline V gives CDR1 SEHNR, CDR2 FQNEAQ (reference sequence). CDR3 amino acids: CASSLGHSYNSPLHF. The CDR3 coding sequence is TGTGCCAGCAGCTTGGGACATAGCTATAATTCACCCCTCCACTTT.

The chain uses TRBV5-8 and TRBJ1-1, with 8 bases aligning to TRBD1. V lost 4 bases, J lost 5 bases, and 7 bases stayed unmatched. Per germline, CDR1 SGHTS and CDR2 YDEGEE. The CDR3 sequence is 14 residues long. The CDR3 is CASSRQGLGTEAFF. The CDR3 nucleotides read TGTGCCAGCAGCCGACAGGGGTTAGGAACTGAAGCTTTCTTT.

The rearrangement uses TRBV4-3 and TRBJ1-3, with no clear D. CDR1 and CDR2 (germline): LGHNA, YSLEER. The CDR3 has 15 residues. The V and J ends lost 0 bases and 0 bases respectively, with 6 bases between them. CDR3 sequence reads: CASSQDLGSGNTIYF. Here the CDR3 DNA reads TGCGCCAGCAGCCAAGATTTGGGCTCTGGAAACACCATATATTTT.

V gene TRBV30 combines with J gene TRBJ1-2, with D possibly matching TRBD1 (6 bases). Trimming took off 2 bases at V and 0 bases at J, with 22 bases between the two ends. The CDR3 spans 18 residues. The germline V gene has CDR1 GTSNPN and CDR2 SVGIG (reference sequence). CDR3 bases: TGTGCCTGGAGTAAATATCGGAACAGGGCCTTGTCTAACTATGGCTACACCTTC. Translation: CAWSKYRNRALSNYGYTF.

The J gene is TRBJ1-5, the V gene TRBV28, with a weak D call TRBD1 (5 bases). The CDR3 loop spans 15 amino acids. Per germline, CDR1 MDHEN and CDR2 SYDVKM. V lost 5 bases and J 5 bases, leaving 16 bases between the germline ends. The CDR3 nucleotides are TGTGCCAGCAGTCTTTTGACAGCAACCGATCAGCCCCAGCATTTT. This encodes CASSLLTATDQPQHF.

V usage is TRBV28 and J usage is TRBJ2-1; 7 positions agree with TRBD2. The CDR3 extends over 19 amino acids. Germline V gene sequence: CDR1 MDHEN, CDR2 SYDVKM. V dropped 6 bases and J dropped 5; count of bases not matched to a gene: 22. The CDR3 spells CASSPGSLGLVGQHNEQFF. The CDR3 coding sequence is TGTGCCAGCAGCCCCGGCAGTCTAGGACTAGTAGGCCAACACAATGAGCAGTTCTTC.